Each of the 7 T cell receptor beta chains below was sequenced from the same sample in a study of blood T cell repertoires in COVID-19. Sequencing used immunoSEQ multiplex PCR; TCRdb keeps in-frame clones, though not all of them. The sample includes around 310,000 clones, roughly 90% of them seen just once. The sample was PBMCs or T cells enriched from blood (not recorded which). The receptors here all came from a young woman who had recovered from COVID-19.

The chain couples TRBV19 to TRBJ2-1, with 12 bases fitting TRBD2. V was clipped by 9 bases and J by 5 bases; unmatched bases: 14. This CDR3 has 17 residues. CDR1 is LNHDA and CDR2 is SQIVND in the germline V gene (reference sequence). The CDR3 DNA is TGTGCCAGCATGGGGACTAGCGGGTGGTGGGCTAACAATGAGCAGTTCTTC. It translates to CASMGTSGWWANNEQFF.

The chain combines TRBV28 with TRBJ1-1; a weak D match, TRBD1 (6 bases). V lost 6 bases to trimming and J lost 5 bases, with 19 bases between them. This CDR3 region has 15 residues. Germline values: CDR1 MDHEN, CDR2 SYDVKM. The CDR3 reads CASRIPGTPYTEAFF. CDR3 in DNA: TGTGCCAGCAGGATACCCGGGACACCCTATACTGAAGCTTTCTTT. The entire variable domain, with the rest obtained from reference TRBV28 and TRBJ1-1, is as follows: DVKVTQSSRYLVKRTGEKVFLECVQDMDHENMFWYRQDPGLGLRLIYFSYDVKMKEKGDIPEGYSVSREKKERFSLILESASTNQTSMYLCASRIPGTPYTEAFFGQGTRLTVV.

As to this clone: The identical CDR3 is also encoded by other nucleotide sequences in the sample. V is TRBV3-1 (or the pseudogene TRBV3-2) and J is TRBJ1-5; no firm D call. The CDR3 totals 13 residues. Looked up from germline, CDR1 is LGHDT and CDR2 is YNNKEL (reference sequence). V lost 0 bases and J lost 6, with 6 bases in between. DNA of the CDR3: TGTGCCAGCAGCCAAGATCGAGGTCAGCCCCAGCATTTT. It encodes CASSQDRGQPQHF.

This chain uses TRBV7-6 with TRBJ2-3; 7 bases agree with TRBD2. V dropped 2 bases and J dropped 2; count of bases not matched to a gene: 7. CDR3 length: 16 amino acids. CDR1 SGHVS and CDR2 FNYEAQ come from the germline V gene. CDR3 in DNA: TGTGCCAGCAGCTTAAGGGTAGCGGGCCACACAGATACGCAGTATTTT. Its protein product is CASSLRVAGHTDTQYF.

The rearrangement links TRBV6-5 to TRBJ1-2, with D tentatively TRBD1 (6 bases). The germline V gene encodes CDR1 MNHEY and CDR2 SVGAGI. The V end was cut by 5 bases, the J end by 6 bases, with 13 bases between. CDR3 size: 13 residues. In DNA form, the CDR3 reads TGTGCCAGCAGTCTGAAAGGGGGAGATGGCTACACCTTC. It codes for CASSLKGGDGYTF.

The gene calls are TRBV7-2 and TRBJ2-5; 7 nucleotides align to TRBD2. CDR3 length equals 16 residues. Germline V lookup: CDR1 SGHTA, CDR2 FQGNSA. The V and J ends lost 4 bases and 1 base, in that order; junction bases with no gene match: 9. The CDR3 region is CASSSLEVAGQETQYF. CDR3 in DNA: TGTGCCAGCAGCTCACTCGAGGTAGCGGGCCAAGAGACCCAGTACTTC. Full variable domain (remainder filled in from reference TRBV7-2 and TRBJ2-5): GAGVSQSPSNKVTEKGKDVELRCDPISGHTALYWYRQSLGQGLEFLIYFQGNSAPDKSGLPSDRFSAERTGGSVSTLTIQRTQQEDSAVYLCASSSLEVAGQETQYFGPGTRLLVL.

The V gene is TRBV9, the J gene TRBJ1-1; tentatively, D is TRBD1 (5 bases). The CDR3 is 14 residues long. V was shortened by 4 bases and J by 4 bases, with 14 bases between the two germline ends. CDR1 and CDR2 from the germline V gene are SGDLS and YYNGEE. For the CDR3, the DNA is TGTGCCAGCAGCCCCCAAGGGGCGTCCACTGAAGCTTTCTTT. This translates into CASSPQGASTEAFF.